The 20 T cell receptor beta chains presented below share a single source sample, sequenced in a study of T-cell memory formation after mild COVID-19. Each CDR3 protein gets one entry after TCRdb re-called the 5' RACE reads with MiXCR. The profile covers 120,000 to 150,000 distinct CDR3 sequences, with approximately 5.7% appearing a single time and about 2% taken by the ten largest. Sequencing was done on a sample of PBMCs or a T cell subset sorted from them (not recorded which). These receptors were obtained from an adult woman who had mild COVID-19 (a few samples of this study predate the infection). Cell type and time point are not known.

This clonotype was counted ten times or more. V gene TRBV30 combines with J gene TRBJ2-7; 12 bases are shared with TRBD2. Trimming took 2 bases from V and 4 from J; bases not matched to a gene: 18. This CDR3 has 19 residues. Germline V CDR1 and CDR2: GTSNPN, SVGIG (reference sequence). CDR3 amino acids: CAWSTSRTSGIALSYEQYF. DNA of the CDR3: TGTGCCTGGAGTACATCCCGGACTAGCGGGATAGCACTATCTTACGAGCAGTACTTC.

This clonotype was seen more than once but under ten times. The chain is built from TRBV25-1 and TRBJ2-3, with 9 bases that match TRBD2. V was pared by 2 bases and J by 4 bases, with 16 bases of the junction left unmatched. The germline CDR1 and CDR2 sequences are MGHDK and SYGVNS. There are 19 residues in the CDR3. The CDR3 spells CASSEPNKELAGDADTQYF. As DNA, the CDR3 is TGTGCCAGCAGTGAACCCAACAAAGAATTAGCGGGAGACGCAGATACGCAGTATTTT.

Many counts were recorded for this clonotype. The rearrangement uses TRBV3-1 and TRBJ2-1, with D unresolved. Germline loops: CDR1 LGHDT, CDR2 YNNKEL (reference sequence). V lost 0 bases, J lost 6 bases, and 9 bases lay in between. The CDR3 is 14 residues long. Here the CDR3 DNA reads TGTGCCAGCAGCCAAGAAGTGGGTCGCAATGAGCAGTTCTTC. Its protein is CASSQEVGRNEQFF.

The sample holds a few counts of this clonotype. This rearrangement joins TRBV24-1 to TRBJ1-1; D is uncertain. The CDR3 length is 17 residues. Germline V CDR1 and CDR2: KGHDR, SFDVKD. V lost 3 bases, J lost 4 bases, and 20 bases lay in between. CDR3 loop: CATSDLPHGCSSTEAFF. The CDR3 bases are TGTGCCACCAGTGATCTCCCCCACGGATGTTCCAGCACTGAAGCTTTCTTT.

This clonotype was observed at least ten times. The chain combines TRBV5-8 with TRBJ2-3; weak D call: TRBD1 (6 bases). The CDR3 runs to 16 residues. The V and J ends lost 7 bases and 0 bases respectively, with 18 bases between them. The germline V gene encodes CDR1 SGHTS and CDR2 YDEGEE. The CDR3 sequence is CASVHRVRGSTDTQYF. The CDR3 nucleotides are TGTGCCAGCGTACACAGGGTAAGGGGTAGCACAGATACGCAGTATTTT.

In this sample, this clonotype turned up many times. V gene TRBV5-1 combines with J gene TRBJ1-3; D not certain. CDR3 size: 14 residues. Germline values: CDR1 SGHRS, CDR2 YFSETQ. V was pared by 0 bases and J by 0 bases, with 4 bases between. CDR3: CASSLDTSGNTIYF. In nucleotides, the CDR3 is TGCGCCAGCAGCTTGGACACCTCTGGAAACACCATATATTTT. Variable domain in full (rest from reference TRBV5-1 and TRBJ1-3): KAGVTQTPRYLIKTRGQQVTLSCSPISGHRSVSWYQQTPGQGLQFLFEYFSETQRNKGNFPGRFSGRQFSNSRSEMNVSTLELGDSALYLCASSLDTSGNTIYFGEGSWLTVV.

At least ten counts were recorded for this clonotype. The chain employs TRBV2 and TRBJ2-1, with TRBD2 matching over 11 bases. Germline assignment: CDR1 SNHLY and CDR2 FYNNEI. The CDR3 is 14 amino acids. V lost 4 bases, J lost 8 bases, and 4 bases stayed unmatched. CDR3: CASSVTSGSDEQFF. CDR3 bases: TGTGCCAGCAGTGTTACTAGCGGGAGCGATGAGCAGTTCTTC.

The chain has TRBV11-2 and TRBJ1-4, with D tentatively TRBD1 (5 bases). From germline, CDR1 is SGHAT and CDR2 FQNNGV. V shed 5 bases and J shed 1 base, with 14 bases lying between them. The CDR3 loop spans 16 amino acids. Here the CDR3 reads CASSRDGGRTNEKLFF. The DNA of the CDR3 is TGTGCCAGCAGCAGGGACGGGGGAAGAACTAATGAAAAACTGTTTTTT.

This clonotype showed up many times. The chain joins TRBV5-1 to TRBJ1-1; TRBD1 aligns across 7 bases. CDR1 is SGHRS, CDR2 YFSETQ, per germline. The CDR3 is 15 residues long. Trimming took 6 bases from V and 1 from J; bases not matched to a gene: 9. CDR3 DNA sequence: TGCGCCAGCAATCAAATGGGACAGACGAACACTGAAGCTTTCTTT. The encoded protein is CASNQMGQTNTEAFF.

This clonotype was detected many times. The chain uses TRBV27 and TRBJ1-2; possible D gene TRBD1, 5 bases. V was trimmed by 4 bases and J by 1 base, leaving 22 bases between them. The CDR3 is 18 amino acids. The V gene's germline CDR1 is MNHEY and CDR2 SMNVEV (reference sequence). The CDR3: CASSSLLGRWFLNYGYTF. DNA of the CDR3: TGTGCCAGCAGTTCACTTTTGGGACGTTGGTTTCTTAACTATGGCTACACCTTC.

This clonotype was seen only a few times. The chain couples TRBV7-2 to TRBJ2-5, with a weak D call TRBD2 (7 bases). V was cut by 0 bases and J by 4 bases, with 21 bases left in between. The CDR3 is 18 amino acids. Germline loops: CDR1 SGHTA, CDR2 FQGNSA. The CDR3 nucleotides read TGTGCCAGCAGCTTAGCCCCAGGGCGGGGGCCAACCTCAGAGACCCAGTACTTC. This encodes CASSLAPGRGPTSETQYF.

In its sample, this clonotype was seen a few times. The chain recombines TRBV6-2 or TRBV6-3 with TRBJ2-7; 12 bases map to TRBD2. Germline lookup yields CDR1 MNHEY and CDR2 SVGEGT. J lost 3 bases, V lost 4 bases, and 4 bases had no gene match. This CDR3 comprises 15 residues. The CDR3 nucleotides are TGTGCCAGCAGTTCGACTAGCGGGGGATTCTACGAGCAGTACTTC. It translates to CASSSTSGGFYEQYF.

The genes are TRBV15 and TRBJ2-1; the match to TRBD2 covers 7 bases. CDR3 length: 16 amino acids. Germline V gives CDR1 LNHNV, CDR2 YYDKDF (reference sequence). With V trimmed by 4 bases and J by 6 bases, 12 bases remained unmatched. The DNA for the CDR3 is TGTGCCACCAGCATCCCCGCGGGGACGGGGGGCAATGAGCAGTTCTTC. This codes for CATSIPAGTGGNEQFF.

Many counts were recorded for this clonotype. This chain joins TRBV7-2 and TRBJ2-5; 7 nucleotides line up with TRBD1. The CDR3 consists of 15 residues. CDR1 and CDR2 (germline): SGHTA, FQGNSA. V shed 2 bases, J shed 4 bases, and the junction held 7 bases outside the gene matches. DNA for the CDR3: TGTGCCAGCAGCTTAAACAGGGGAAGCGGAGAGACCCAGTACTTC. Amino acids: CASSLNRGSGETQYF.

Points on this clonotype: A read error may be the cause here, since a much bigger clone is one base away. The V gene is TRBV15, the J gene TRBJ2-7; tentatively, D is TRBD1 or TRBD2 (5 bases each). V was shortened by 5 bases and J by 6 bases, with 20 bases between the two germline ends. This CDR3 spans 15 amino acids. The V gene's germline CDR1 is LNHNV and CDR2 YYDKDF (reference sequence). In DNA form, the CDR3 reads TGTGCCACCAGCTCAACCCGGGGCAGCCTGGTCGAGCAGTACTTC. As protein: CATSSTRGSLVEQYF.

This clonotype came up a few times. V gene TRBV27 combines with J gene TRBJ2-3; tentative D call: TRBD2 (6 bases). V shed 2 bases and J shed 8 bases, with 20 bases lying between them. This CDR3 has 16 residues. Germline CDR1 MNHEY, CDR2 SMNVEV (reference sequence). The CDR3 sequence: CASSLKSSLGGATQYF. The DNA for the CDR3 is TGTGCCAGCAGTTTAAAGTCATCGCTCGGCGGGGCTACGCAGTATTTT.

This clonotype was detected only a few times. This rearrangement joins TRBV18 to TRBJ1-4; 8 bases align to TRBD1. Trimming removed 5 bases from V and 2 bases from J; junction bases left unmatched: 7. This CDR3 is 16 amino acids long. The germline CDR1 and CDR2 sequences are KGHSH and LQKENI. CDR3: CASSKTGASTNEKLFF. Written as DNA, the CDR3 is TGTGCCAGCTCAAAGACAGGGGCCTCGACTAATGAAAAACTGTTTTTT.

The rearrangement uses TRBV27 and TRBJ2-7; 7 nucleotides match TRBD2. This CDR3 is 15 amino acids long. V was pared by 2 bases and J by 2 bases, with 6 bases of the junction left unmatched. In germline, CDR1 is MNHEY, CDR2 SMNVEV (reference sequence). The CDR3 region is CASSLRERGAYEQYF. The CDR3 DNA is TGTGCCAGCAGTTTACGGGAGCGGGGAGCCTACGAGCAGTACTTC.

This clonotype showed up just a few times. This chain uses TRBV24-1 with TRBJ2-5, with D perhaps TRBD1 or TRBD2 (5 bases each). The germline gives CDR1 KGHDR, CDR2 SFDVKD. This CDR3 has 15 residues. Trimming pared 7 bases from V and 4 bases from J, leaving 18 bases between. CDR3 DNA sequence: TGTGCCACCAGCCCGGGGCTTAGGGGTCGAGAGACCCAGTACTTC. Protein: CATSPGLRGRETQYF.

This clonotype showed up many times. The rearrangement uses TRBV24-1 and TRBJ2-3; 7 nucleotides match TRBD2. Per germline, CDR1 KGHDR and CDR2 SFDVKD. The V segment lost 5 bases and the J segment 2 bases; nucleotides outside the gene matches: 6. This CDR3 spans 15 amino acids. CDR3 in DNA: TGTGCCACCAGTGGGTCAAGCGGGACCACAGATACGCAGTATTTT. Translated, it gives CATSGSSGTTDTQYF.